What follows are 32 T cell receptor beta chains derived from one specimen sequenced in a study of T cells in Graves' hyperthyroidism and ophthalmopathy (dated by TCRdb to about 2019). The library was produced with multiplex PCR. Reads for this sample came from an Illumina HiSeq 2000. Amplification of TCR beta CDR3 regions was carried out from RNA transcripts. The first round of RT-PCR for the TCR CDR3 was performed with the HTBI primer set and the Qiagen OneStep RT-PCR kit. TCRdb reworked the public reads: Q25 trimming with fastp, MiXCR clone assembly, productive beta chains retained. Duplicate CDR3 protein sequences are folded into a single record with the most common DNA and genes. The sample records 700,000 to 850,000 distinct CDR3 sequences, roughly 32% of which are singletons. The ten biggest clones cover less than 35% of the sample. Sequences were obtained from blood. These receptors all come from a middle-aged woman with Graves' hyperthyroidism.

This clonotype was observed at least ten times. The V and J genes are TRBV7-9 and TRBJ1-5, with D perhaps matching TRBD1 (5 bases). The germline V gene has CDR1 SEHNR and CDR2 FQNEAQ (reference sequence). Trimming removed 3 bases from V and 8 bases from J, with 14 bases in between. The CDR3 totals 14 residues. CDR3 region: CASSFRGTAEPQHF. In DNA, the CDR3 is TGTGCCAGCAGCTTCCGAGGGACCGCGGAGCCCCAGCATTTT.

This clonotype was counted ten times or more. The chain has TRBV7-6 and TRBJ2-7; D perhaps matches TRBD1 (6 bases). The germline gives CDR1 SGHVS, CDR2 FNYEAQ. The CDR3 has 13 amino acids. Trimming shortened V by 5 bases and J by 2 bases, and 10 bases separated the two germline ends. In DNA, the CDR3 is TGTGCCAGCAGCAGGACAGCAACCTACGAGCAGTACTTC. The encoded protein is CASSRTATYEQYF.

The V gene is TRBV10-3, the J gene TRBJ2-7, with 7 bases lining up with TRBD1. The germline V gene encodes CDR1 ENHRY and CDR2 SYGVKD. The V gene end was trimmed by 5 bases and the J gene end by 5 bases; junction bases not matched to a gene: 12. This CDR3 region has 15 residues. The CDR3 here is CAISPREQGVHEQYF. The CDR3 DNA sequence: TGTGCCATCAGTCCCCGCGAGCAGGGGGTCCACGAGCAGTACTTC.

This chain uses TRBV28 with TRBJ1-1; TRBD1 is a possible D gene (5 bases). Germline loops: CDR1 MDHEN, CDR2 SYDVKM. V was trimmed by 7 bases and J by 5 bases, leaving 14 bases between them. The CDR3 runs to 13 residues. The CDR3 reads CASTTATGTEAFF. Here the CDR3 DNA reads TGTGCCAGCACGACAGCCACTGGGACTGAAGCTTTCTTT.

Turning to this clonotype: Relative to the germline gene, one junction end is altered; a read error may explain this. V and J are TRBV7-2 and TRBJ1-3; no definite D call. Germline V CDR1 and CDR2: SGHTA, FQGNSA. CDR3 length: 10 residues. Here the CDR3 DNA reads TGTGCCAGCAGACGGTTAGGTCGCGATTTT. It translates to CASRRLGRDF.

Comment on this clonotype: Possible read error: a much larger clone is one base away. The V gene is TRBV10-2, the J gene TRBJ1-1; TRBD1 might be the D (5 bases). The V and J ends lost 5 bases and 1 base respectively, with 14 bases between them. Germline CDR1 is WSHSY and CDR2 is SAAADI. This CDR3 region has 15 residues. CDR3 in amino acids: CASSKRDAPNTEAFF. CDR3 bases: TGCGCCAGCAGTAAACGGGACGCCCCGAACACTGAAGCTTTCTTT.

This clonotype came up many times. The chain carries TRBV12-3 or TRBV12-4 and TRBJ1-5; D is unresolved. Trimming stripped 5 bases from V and 0 bases from J, with 8 bases between. This CDR3 comprises 14 residues. Here the CDR3 DNA reads TGTGCCAGCAGTACGGAAAATAGCAATCAGCCCCAGCATTTT. It encodes CASSTENSNQPQHF.

The chain has TRBV7-9 and TRBJ2-2, with 7 positions matching TRBD1. This CDR3 is built from 13 residues. Germline V gives CDR1 SEHNR, CDR2 FQNEAQ (reference sequence). The ends lost 5 bases at V and 7 bases at J; junction bases unmatched: 4. The chain's CDR3 is CASSPTGFGELFF. Here the CDR3 DNA reads TGTGCCAGCAGCCCGACAGGGTTCGGGGAGCTGTTTTTT.

This sequence joins TRBV20-1 and TRBJ2-3; 7 positions match TRBD2. After removal of 3 bases from V and 1 base from J, the junction contained 4 bases not matched to a gene. The germline V gene has CDR1 DFQATT and CDR2 SNEGSKA (reference sequence). This CDR3 is built from 14 residues. The CDR3 DNA reads as TGCAGTGCTAGTTCGCTAGCGGGCACAGATACGCAGTATTTT. Translating it yields CSASSLAGTDTQYF.

The chain combines TRBV11-2 with TRBJ2-7; D not certain. This CDR3 region has 14 residues. Per germline, CDR1 SGHAT and CDR2 FQNNGV. Trimming took 3 bases from V and 3 from J, leaving 12 bases between them. As DNA, the CDR3 is TGTGCCAGCAGCTTGGTCCACAGTAACTACGAGCAGTACTTC. It encodes CASSLVHSNYEQYF.

This clonotype was detected only a few times. The chain joins TRBV13 to TRBJ2-7, with a possible D match to TRBD2 (5 bases). The V and J ends lost 2 bases and 2 bases respectively, with 13 bases between them. Germline V CDR1 and CDR2: PRHDT, FYEKMQ (reference sequence). This CDR3 has 15 amino acids. The DNA of the CDR3 is TGTGCCAGCAGCTTACAGTCCGCGGGCACCTACGAGCAGTACTTC. Translation gives CASSLQSAGTYEQYF.

The chain recombines TRBV6-5 with TRBJ1-1, with D unclear. Germline V gene lookup returns CDR1 MNHEY and CDR2 SVGAGI. The CDR3 is 12 residues long. Trimming took off 5 bases at V and 8 bases at J, with 12 bases between the two ends. CDR3 nucleotides: TGTGCCAGCAGTGAGTGGGGAACGGAAGCTTTCTTT. Translated: CASSEWGTEAFF.

This clonotype was seen at least ten times. A much bigger clone sits one base away, suggesting this may be a read error. The rearrangement uses TRBV12-3 or TRBV12-4 and TRBJ2-5; D unclear. V was cut by 5 bases and J by 5 bases, with 6 bases left in between. The CDR3 is 11 residues long. The CDR3 DNA reads TGTGCCAGCAGTAAAGGGGAGACCCAGTACTTC. Translation: CASSKGETQYF.

This clonotype showed up just a few times. The J gene is TRBJ2-7, the V gene TRBV5-8; tentatively, D is TRBD1 or TRBD2 (5 bases each). The CDR3 has 14 amino acids. Germline V gives CDR1 SGHTS, CDR2 YDEGEE. The V and J ends lost 10 bases and 7 bases respectively, with 24 bases between them. CDR3 nucleotides: TGTGCCTGCAAGCCGGTAGGGGAGAATTCGGAGCAGTACTTC. Translated, it gives CACKPVGENSEQYF.

This clonotype appeared a few times. The chain combines TRBV9 with TRBJ1-6; 9 nucleotides agree with TRBD1. Trimming took 4 bases from V and 1 from J; bases not matched to a gene: 24. This CDR3 spans 23 amino acids. In germline, CDR1 is SGDLS, CDR2 YYNGEE. Here the CDR3 reads CASSRLRSGPGQGRGSYNSPLHF. Written as DNA, the CDR3 is TGTGCCAGCAGCCGGCTCCGCTCCGGCCCGGGACAGGGTAGGGGATCCTATAATTCACCCCTCCACTTT.

This rearrangement joins TRBV6-2 or TRBV6-3 to TRBJ1-1, with D hard to call. The CDR3 runs to 14 residues. The V gene's germline CDR1 is MNHEY and CDR2 SVGEGT. Deletions cut 4 bases from V and 0 bases from J, with 9 bases between. CDR3: CASSWAGMNTEAFF. The DNA of the CDR3 is TGTGCCAGCAGTTGGGCCGGGATGAACACTGAAGCTTTCTTT.

This clonotype was observed a handful of times. The V gene is TRBV20-1, the J gene TRBJ1-2; 8 nucleotides align to TRBD1. Looked up from germline, CDR1 is DFQATT and CDR2 is SNEGSKA (reference sequence). The CDR3 totals 15 residues. Trimming took 0 bases from V and 6 from J; bases not matched to a gene: 9. CDR3 sequence: CSAREQGGRSDGYTF. CDR3 sequence (DNA): TGCAGTGCTAGAGAACAGGGGGGGCGGTCGGATGGCTACACCTTC.

This clonotype occurred many times. The rearrangement links TRBV6-4 to TRBJ2-6; D remains ambiguous. V gave up 5 bases and J gave up 0 bases, with 14 bases separating them. Germline V CDR1 and CDR2: MRHNA, SNTAGT. This CDR3 spans 17 amino acids. The chain's CDR3 is CASSMTTAGSGANVLTF. The CDR3, as DNA: TGTGCCAGCAGTATGACAACCGCTGGCTCTGGGGCCAACGTCCTGACTTTC.

V gene TRBV15 combines with J gene TRBJ2-1, with D unresolved. V gave up 0 bases and J gave up 3 bases, with 9 bases separating them. CDR1 and CDR2 from the germline V gene are LNHNV and YYDKDF (reference sequence). The CDR3 loop spans 15 amino acids. The CDR3 DNA follows: TGTGCCACCAGCAGAGAGGGCGAAAGCTACAATGAGCAGTTCTTC. As protein: CATSREGESYNEQFF.

This clonotype was recorded at least ten times. The chain links TRBV20-1 to TRBJ2-7, with D possibly being TRBD1 (5 bases). The CDR3 spans 13 residues. V lost 2 bases and J lost 2, with 10 bases in between. Germline CDR1 reads DFQATT; CDR2 reads SNEGSKA (reference sequence). The CDR3 reads CSARSGLTYEQYF. CDR3 bases: TGCAGTGCTAGATCAGGGTTAACCTACGAGCAGTACTTC.

This clonotype was recorded at least ten times. This chain connects TRBV12-3 or TRBV12-4 to TRBJ1-1; no clear D gene. Trimming shortened V by 5 bases and J by 1 base, and 11 bases separated the two germline ends. This CDR3 contains 14 residues. The CDR3 sequence is CASSQPLRNTEAFF. The CDR3 DNA sequence: TGTGCCAGCAGTCAACCTTTGCGGAACACTGAAGCTTTCTTT.

The chain joins TRBV19 to TRBJ2-7; TRBD2 matches at 11 bases. Germline V gene lookup returns CDR1 LNHDA and CDR2 SQIVND (reference sequence). CDR3 size: 12 residues. V was clipped by 11 bases and J by 7 bases; unmatched bases: 7. The CDR3 DNA reads as TGTGCCCTACTAGCGGGAGCTCAGGAGCAGTACTTC. Translated, it gives CALLAGAQEQYF.

The chain uses TRBV15 and TRBJ1-1; D gene unclear. Germline assignment: CDR1 LNHNV and CDR2 YYDKDF (reference sequence). CDR3 length: 9 residues. With 7 bases removed from V and 11 bases from J, the gap between germline ends came to 8 bases. The CDR3 region is CATTNLAFF. The CDR3 nucleotides read TGTGCCACCACCAACCTGGCTTTCTTT.

This clonotype was recorded at least ten times. The gene calls are TRBV7-9 and TRBJ2-2; 7 nucleotides match TRBD2. The CDR3 sequence is 15 residues long. Germline-derived CDR1 and CDR2 are SEHNR and FQNEAQ (reference sequence). The ends lost 5 bases at V and 10 bases at J; junction bases unmatched: 13. The CDR3 DNA reads as TGTGCCAGCAGCCGCTTGACTAGCAGACCCGAGGAGCTGTTTTTT. This encodes CASSRLTSRPEELFF.

There are many counts of this clonotype. CDR3 in amino acids: CASSEEARPGNTIYF. DNA of the CDR3: TGTGCCAGCAGTGAAGAGGCTAGACCTGGAAACACCATATATTTT. The chain links TRBV6-1 to TRBJ1-3; D remains ambiguous. Trimming cost V 1 base and J 2 bases, with 9 bases left between them. The V gene's germline CDR1 is MNHNS and CDR2 SASEGT. The CDR3 covers 15 residues.

This clonotype was seen at least ten times. The chain uses TRBV2 and TRBJ1-5; D is unclear. The germline V gene has CDR1 SNHLY and CDR2 FYNNEI. CDR3 length: 15 amino acids. V was shortened by 4 bases and J by 4 bases, with 14 bases between the two germline ends. CDR3 sequence: CASSGFEGMNQPQHF. For the CDR3, the DNA is TGTGCCAGCAGTGGGTTTGAGGGAATGAATCAGCCCCAGCATTTT.

This chain connects TRBV6-1 to TRBJ2-6, with 9 bases fitting TRBD2. Per germline, CDR1 MNHNS and CDR2 SASEGT. Trimming took 8 bases from V and 3 from J; bases not matched to a gene: 14. This CDR3 has 18 residues. CDR3 in amino acids: CASLGPGLATIGANVLTF. The CDR3 nucleotides are TGTGCCAGCCTGGGACCGGGACTAGCTACAATTGGGGCCAACGTCCTGACTTTC.

V is TRBV10-3 and J is TRBJ1-2, with a possible D match to TRBD1 (6 bases). In germline, CDR1 is ENHRY, CDR2 SYGVKD. Trimming took 10 bases from V and 2 from J, leaving 17 bases between them. The CDR3 loop spans 14 amino acids. Here the CDR3 reads CASRPTQGNYGYTF. Written as DNA, the CDR3 is TGTGCCAGCAGGCCGACCCAGGGGAACTATGGCTACACCTTC.

The chain uses TRBV29-1 and TRBJ2-7; D unclear. The CDR3 has 12 amino acids. V dropped 2 bases and J dropped 3 bases, with 8 bases sitting between them. The germline V gene has CDR1 SQVTM and CDR2 ANQGSEA. The DNA of the CDR3 is TGCAGCGTTGAATCGTACGACTACGAGCAGTACTTC. Amino acids: CSVESYDYEQYF.

Ten or more counts support this clonotype. The chain couples TRBV7-9 to TRBJ1-1; D is undetermined. CDR1 and CDR2 (germline): SEHNR, FQNEAQ (reference sequence). The CDR3 length is 15 residues. Between the trimmed V and J ends, which lost 5 bases and 2 bases, there was a span of 15 bases. The CDR3 nucleotides are TGTGCCAGCAGCCCTCGGGCAGAAGTCAACACTGAAGCTTTCTTT. This sequence encodes CASSPRAEVNTEAFF.

This clonotype was counted a few times. The rearrangement links TRBV2 to TRBJ1-1, with a possible D match to TRBD1 (6 bases). CDR1 SNHLY and CDR2 FYNNEI come from the germline V gene. Trimming took off 5 bases at V and 11 bases at J, with 12 bases between the two ends. This CDR3 is 11 amino acids long. CDR3 residues: CASSLGAPAFF. In nucleotides, the CDR3 is TGTGCCAGCAGTTTGGGGGCGCCGGCTTTCTTT. The full variable domain, completed using reference TRBV2 and TRBJ1-1, is EPEVTQTPSHQVTQMGQEVILRCVPISNHLYFYWYRQILGQKVEFLVSFYNNEISEKSEIFDDQFSVERPDGSNFTLKIRSTKLEDSAMYFCASSLGAPAFFGQGTRLTVV.

About this clonotype itself: The junction differs from germline at one of its ends, possibly a read error. The rearrangement joins TRBV7-9 to TRBJ1-1; tentatively, D is TRBD1 (5 bases). The CDR3 runs 14 residues. Germline V gives CDR1 SEHNR, CDR2 FQNEAQ (reference sequence). CDR3 sequence (DNA): TGCGCCAGCAGCCCCGGGGAGGGACGGACTGAAGCTTTCTTT. Encoded protein: CASSPGEGRTEAFF.